The 11 T cell receptor beta chains in this list originate from one sample, sequenced in a study of blood T cell repertoires in COVID-19. Clones were read by immunoSEQ multiplex PCR, and TCRdb kept only the in-frame ones, dropping some. In the table there are 200,000 to 250,000 clones, around 86% of which are singletons. Material: PBMCs or T cells enriched from blood (not recorded which). The receptors were sampled from a woman aged 45-59 years who had recovered from COVID-19.

The rearrangement uses TRBV28 and TRBJ2-2; no clear D gene. V shed 6 bases and J shed 6 bases, with 20 bases lying between them. Germline V CDR1 and CDR2: MDHEN, SYDVKM. The CDR3 extends over 16 amino acids. The CDR3 loop reads CASSYKRSWFPGELFF. In nucleotides, the CDR3 is TGTGCCAGCAGCTACAAGCGCTCGTGGTTCCCCGGGGAGCTGTTTTTT.

V gene TRBV7-2 combines with J gene TRBJ2-3; D not resolved. The germline V gene has CDR1 SGHTA and CDR2 FQGNSA. V was pared by 4 bases and J by 6 bases, with 17 bases between. CDR3 length equals 15 residues. The CDR3 sequence is CASSWRLSQRDTQYF. The CDR3 DNA reads as TGTGCCAGCAGCTGGCGGTTATCCCAAAGGGATACGCAGTATTTT.

This chain links TRBV7-2 with TRBJ2-5; weak D call: TRBD1 (5 bases). V shed 5 bases and J shed 5 bases, with 12 bases lying between them. CDR3 length: 13 residues. From germline, CDR1 is SGHTA and CDR2 FQGNSA. The CDR3 DNA reads as TGTGCCAGCAGCACTCAGGGCTCGGAGACCCAGTACTTC. This codes for CASSTQGSETQYF. Supplemented by reference TRBV7-2 and TRBJ2-5, the full variable domain reads GAGVSQSPSNKVTEKGKDVELRCDPISGHTALYWYRQSLGQGLEFLIYFQGNSAPDKSGLPSDRFSAERTGGSVSTLTIQRTQQEDSAVYLCASSTQGSETQYFGPGTRLLVL.

This chain links TRBV7-2 with TRBJ1-1; D remains ambiguous. Between the trimmed V and J ends, which lost 6 bases and 6 bases, there was a span of 17 bases. The CDR3 length is 14 residues. Germline V gene data show CDR1 as SGHTA and CDR2 as FQGNSA. The CDR3 region is CASRTTVKEAEAFF. DNA for the CDR3: TGTGCCAGCAGAACTACAGTTAAGGAGGCTGAAGCTTTCTTT.

The J gene is TRBJ2-3, the V gene TRBV10-3, with D perhaps matching TRBD2 (6 bases). The length of the CDR3 is 14 residues. Germline CDR1 reads ENHRY; CDR2 reads SYGVKD. Trimming cost V 6 bases and J 5 bases, with 15 bases left between them. The DNA of the CDR3 is TGTGCCATCAGCCTCCGGGACTCCCAAGATACGCAGTATTTT. It is translated as CAISLRDSQDTQYF.

This chain links TRBV19 with TRBJ2-7; a possible D gene is TRBD1 (9 bases). The CDR3 runs 16 residues. Germline CDR1 is LNHDA and CDR2 is SQIVND (reference sequence). The V end lost 6 bases, the J end lost 2 bases, and 20 bases lay between the germline ends. This CDR3 is CASRIREGQGPYEQYF. In nucleotides, the CDR3 is TGTGCCAGTAGGATCCGGGAGGGACAGGGACCCTACGAGCAGTACTTC. Based on the CDR3 plus reference TRBV19 and TRBJ2-7, the full variable domain is DGGITQSPKYLFRKEGQNVTLSCEQNLNHDAMYWYRQDPGQGLRLIYYSQIVNDFQKGDIAEGYSVSREKKESFPLTVTSAQKNPTAFYLCASRIREGQGPYEQYFGPGTRLTVT.

In DNA, the CDR3 is TGTGCCAGCGACGGGAGGGCGACGGGCGGGGAGCTGTTTTTT. Its protein product is CASDGRATGGELFF. The chain has TRBV28 and TRBJ2-2, with 8 positions matching TRBD2. This CDR3 contains 14 residues. With V trimmed by 8 bases and J by 7 bases, 9 bases remained unmatched. Germline lookup yields CDR1 MDHEN and CDR2 SYDVKM.

The V call is TRBV5-4, the J call TRBJ2-3; TRBD2 matches at 12 bases. The V and J ends lost 0 bases and 1 base, in that order; junction bases with no gene match: 0. This CDR3 comprises 16 residues. Germline CDR1 and CDR2: SGHNT and YYREEE (reference sequence). The CDR3: CASSLGLAGGTDTQYF. The CDR3 bases are TGTGCCAGCAGCTTGGGACTAGCGGGGGGCACAGATACGCAGTATTTT.

This chain connects TRBV4-2 to TRBJ2-3; 10 nucleotides align to TRBD2. V was pared by 2 bases and J by 5 bases, with 10 bases of the junction left unmatched. The CDR3 is 17 residues long. Looked up from germline, CDR1 is LGHNA and CDR2 is YNFKEQ. The CDR3 nucleotides read TGTGCCAGCAGCCAACTCCCTCTAGCGGGGGCCGGAGATACGCAGTATTTT. This sequence encodes CASSQLPLAGAGDTQYF.

The gene calls are TRBV21-1 and TRBJ2-1; TRBD1, the D gene given by the table, was not confirmed from the DNA. TRBV21-1 is noted as a pseudogene. The CDR3 sequence is 14 residues long. The CDR3 DNA reads as TGTGCCAGCAGCAAGGGGACAGGGGTCCATGAGCAGTTCTTC. This encodes CASSKGTGVHEQFF.

The chain links TRBV6-5 to TRBJ2-1; 10 positions agree with TRBD2. The CDR3 is 15 residues long. The V gene's germline CDR1 is MNHEY and CDR2 SVGAGI. V gave up 4 bases and J gave up 4 bases; unmatched junction bases: 4. The CDR3 region is CASSSGTSEYNEQFF. The CDR3 DNA reads TGTGCCAGCAGTTCCGGGACTAGCGAATACAATGAGCAGTTCTTC.